This T cell receptor (beta chain) was sequenced for a study of blood T cell repertoires in COVID-19. About the study: There were acute and convalescent COVID-19 samples, and they came from the United States, Italy and Spain. Sources were T cells, B-cell-depleted T cells, or PBMCs; the material itself was cDNA or gDNA.

The count of this clone is one. In the authors' methods: Amplification of reference gene primers provided the estimated nucleated cell counts. Libraries were prepared by immunoSEQ multiplex PCR; TCRdb keeps only in-frame clonotypes and omits some of them. Clonal size and the V and J genes are those of that table, whereas D and trimming came from the DNA. The sample holds around 130,000 clones, 85% seen once. Germline trimming cut 4 bases from V and 2 bases from J; bases unmatched to any gene: 5. Germline V gene data show CDR1 as SGDLS and CDR2 as YYNGEE. The CDR3 has 17 amino acids. Sequenced material: peripheral blood. This sequence joins TRBV9 and TRBJ2-2, with 13 bases matching TRBD2. The clonotype comes from a human donor in a cohort sampled during active COVID-19. This chain's CDR3 is CASSLGLAGDNTGELFF. The CDR3 bases are TGTGCCAGCAGCCTAGGACTAGCGGGGGATAACACCGGGGAGCTGTTTTTT.